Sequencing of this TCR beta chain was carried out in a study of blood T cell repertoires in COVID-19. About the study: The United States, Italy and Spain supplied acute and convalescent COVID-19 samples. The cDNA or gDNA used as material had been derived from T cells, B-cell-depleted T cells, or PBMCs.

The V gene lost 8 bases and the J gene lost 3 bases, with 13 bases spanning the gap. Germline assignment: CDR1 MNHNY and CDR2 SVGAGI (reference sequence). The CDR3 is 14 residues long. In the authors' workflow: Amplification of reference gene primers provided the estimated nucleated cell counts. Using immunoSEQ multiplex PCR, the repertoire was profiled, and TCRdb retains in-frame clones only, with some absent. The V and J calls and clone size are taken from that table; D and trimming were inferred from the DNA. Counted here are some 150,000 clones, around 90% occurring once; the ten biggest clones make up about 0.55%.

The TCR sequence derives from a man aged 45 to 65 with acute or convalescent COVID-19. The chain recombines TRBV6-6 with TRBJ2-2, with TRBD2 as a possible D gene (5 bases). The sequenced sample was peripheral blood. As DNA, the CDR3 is TGTGCCAGCCTAAATAGCGACTACACCGGGGAGCTGTTTTTT. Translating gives CASLNSDYTGELFF.